The 18 T cell receptor beta chains below were found in one sample sequenced in a study of cytomegalovirus exposure and HLA in healthy donors. It was with 60 Vbeta and 13 Jbeta primers that the PCR ran. The data were produced by immunoSEQ multiplex PCR, yet TCRdb's version contains in-frame clones alone and is incomplete. In the table there are some 130,000 clones, around 73% of which are singletons. The sample comprised PBMCs. These receptors all stem from a female donor in good health and CMV-seronegative.

The chain uses TRBV6-4 and TRBJ1-5; no definite D call. The ends were cut back, 5 bases at V and 2 bases at J, with 16 bases in the middle. The CDR3 consists of 16 residues. Germline assignment: CDR1 MRHNA and CDR2 SNTAGT. The CDR3 DNA is TGTGCCAGCAGTCCCCCGCCGACTCGCGGCAATCAGCCCCAGCATTTT. Translating gives CASSPPPTRGNQPQHF.

Notes on this clone: At one of its ends the junction is not consistent with the germline gene, which may arise from a read error. The chain combines TRBV7-9 with TRBJ2-7; 11 bases match TRBD1. Germline values: CDR1 SEHNR, CDR2 FQNEAQ (reference sequence). This CDR3 comprises 18 residues. Here the CDR3 reads CSSSSGQGGKREDWEQYF. DNA of the CDR3: TGTTCCAGCAGCTCGGGACAGGGGGGCAAGCGGGAGGACTGGGAGCAGTACTTC.

The sample holds one count of this clone. V is TRBV5-6 and J is TRBJ1-1, with D perhaps TRBD1 (6 bases). The CDR3 consists of 16 residues. Germline V gene sequence: CDR1 SGHDT, CDR2 YYEEEE. Trimming took off 0 bases at V and 10 bases at J, with 22 bases between the two ends. CDR3: CASSLGAVGQTAGAFF. The CDR3 DNA reads as TGTGCCAGCAGCTTGGGTGCGGTGGGACAAACTGCAGGAGCTTTCTTT.

This rearrangement joins TRBV4-2 to TRBJ2-3; possible D gene TRBD1, 5 bases. The CDR3 covers 15 residues. V dropped 0 bases and J dropped 8 bases, with 15 bases sitting between them. The germline V gene encodes CDR1 LGHNA and CDR2 YNFKEQ. The CDR3 DNA sequence: TGTGCCAGCAGCCAAGAGGGATCGCGCCAGGGTACGCAGTATTTT. Its translation is CASSQEGSRQGTQYF.

This clone was seen more than once but under ten times. The chain recombines TRBV7-9 with TRBJ1-1; D is perhaps TRBD1 (5 bases). CDR1 SEHNR and CDR2 FQNEAQ come from the germline V gene (reference sequence). This CDR3 has 15 residues. Trimming removed 5 bases from V and 4 bases from J, with 17 bases in between. This CDR3 reads CASSPFQGGFTEAFF. The DNA for the CDR3 is TGTGCCAGCAGCCCATTCCAGGGAGGATTCACTGAAGCTTTCTTT.

This sequence joins TRBV2 and TRBJ1-1, with D tentatively TRBD1 (6 bases). Germline CDR1 SNHLY, CDR2 FYNNEI. The CDR3 sequence is 13 residues long. Trimming removed 4 bases at V and 1 base at J, with 7 bases between. The CDR3 sequence is CASSVTGNTEAFF. CDR3 sequence (DNA): TGTGCCAGCAGTGTGACAGGGAACACTGAAGCTTTCTTT.

V is TRBV5-1 and J is TRBJ1-1, with a tentative D call TRBD1 (5 bases). Trimming shortened V by 0 bases and J by 8 bases, and 11 bases separated the two germline ends. The CDR3 spans 13 residues. Germline V CDR1 and CDR2: SGHRS, YFSETQ. CDR3 sequence reads: CASSLGQSGEAFF. The CDR3 bases are TGCGCCAGCAGCTTGGGACAGTCAGGGGAAGCTTTCTTT.

This chain connects TRBV7-2 to TRBJ1-5; D gene unclear. Trimming cost V 5 bases and J 7 bases, with 12 bases left between them. The CDR3 totals 13 residues. The V gene's germline CDR1 is SGHTA and CDR2 FQGNSA. The CDR3 is CASSLKLNQPQHF. In DNA, the CDR3 is TGTGCCAGCAGCCTAAAACTTAACCAGCCCCAGCATTTT.

The V gene is TRBV9, the J gene TRBJ2-3; no firm D call. V gave up 0 bases and J gave up 3 bases, with 5 bases separating them. The CDR3 totals 13 residues. In germline, CDR1 is SGDLS, CDR2 YYNGEE. CDR3 in amino acids: CASSVGTTDTQYF. The CDR3 DNA follows: TGTGCCAGCAGCGTAGGTACTACAGATACGCAGTATTTT.

This rearrangement joins TRBV4-3 to TRBJ1-2; tentatively, D is TRBD1 (6 bases). Per the germline V gene, CDR1 is LGHNA and CDR2 is YSLEER. Trimming pared 3 bases from V and 6 bases from J, leaving 14 bases between. The CDR3 length is 14 residues. DNA for the CDR3: TGCGCCAGCAGCCAGCAAACAGGGATCCATGGCTACACCTTC. Translating it yields CASSQQTGIHGYTF.

The V and J genes are TRBV20-1 and TRBJ1-5, with no clear D. Germline assignment: CDR1 DFQATT and CDR2 SNEGSKA (reference sequence). This CDR3 contains 11 residues. CDR3 in DNA: TGCAGCCACGGGGGCAATCAGCCCCAGCATTTT. Its protein product is CSHGGNQPQHF.

This clone is a singleton in its sample. J is TRBJ2-7 and V is TRBV11-2, with D perhaps matching TRBD2 (6 bases). V was trimmed by 5 bases and J by 6 bases, leaving 20 bases between them. Germline V gene sequence: CDR1 SGHAT, CDR2 FQNNGV. The CDR3 length is 15 residues. This CDR3 reads CASSPAGPHVSEQYF. CDR3 nucleotides: TGTGCCAGCAGCCCCGCGGGACCTCATGTATCCGAGCAGTACTTC.

This chain connects TRBV5-6 to TRBJ2-5, with TRBD1 as a possible D gene (6 bases). The CDR3 is made up of 14 amino acids. Per germline, CDR1 SGHDT and CDR2 YYEEEE. V was trimmed by 4 bases and J by 2 bases, leaving 12 bases between them. CDR3 region: CASSPPDRQETQYF. The DNA for the CDR3 is TGTGCCAGCAGCCCTCCGGACAGACAAGAGACCCAGTACTTC.

V and J are TRBV6-1 and TRBJ2-7; 11 bases map to TRBD1. The germline V gene has CDR1 MNHNS and CDR2 SASEGT. Losses at the gene ends were 6 bases for V and 0 bases for J; bases not matched to a gene: 1. The CDR3 contains 14 residues. CDR3 coding DNA: TGTGCCAGCAGCGGACAGGGGGCCTCCTACGAGCAGTACTTC. As protein: CASSGQGASYEQYF.

The gene calls are TRBV7-9 and TRBJ2-5, with TRBD2 as a possible D gene (6 bases). This CDR3 region has 15 residues. The germline V gene encodes CDR1 SEHNR and CDR2 FQNEAQ (reference sequence). V was shortened by 3 bases and J by 1 base, with 12 bases between the two germline ends. Written as DNA, the CDR3 is TGTGCCAGCAGCTTGGTCGGCGGGGTCCAAGAGACCCAGTACTTC. Translated: CASSLVGGVQETQYF.

V gene TRBV27 combines with J gene TRBJ2-6; D may be TRBD1 (6 bases). The CDR3 is 15 amino acids. Germline assignment: CDR1 MNHEY and CDR2 SMNVEV (reference sequence). V gave up 2 bases and J gave up 2 bases, with 7 bases separating them. For the CDR3, the DNA is TGTGCCAGCAGTTTAGGGGGCACTGGGGCCAACGTCCTGACTTTC. Protein product: CASSLGGTGANVLTF.

The J gene is TRBJ2-2, the V gene TRBV7-8; D might be TRBD1 (5 bases). The CDR3 is made up of 14 amino acids. CDR1 SGHVS and CDR2 FQNEAQ come from the germline V gene. Trimming cost V 4 bases and J 6 bases, with 12 bases left between them. The CDR3 spells CASSSFGHSGELFF. The CDR3 coding sequence is TGTGCCAGCAGCTCCTTCGGACATTCCGGGGAGCTGTTTTTT.

The chain links TRBV6-1 to TRBJ2-7, with D tentatively TRBD1 (5 bases). The CDR3 runs to 12 residues. Between the trimmed V and J ends, which lost 2 bases and 6 bases, there was a span of 8 bases. The germline V gene has CDR1 MNHNS and CDR2 SASEGT. CDR3 amino acids: CASSEQGREQYF. As DNA, the CDR3 is TGTGCCAGCAGTGAACAGGGTCGCGAGCAGTACTTC.